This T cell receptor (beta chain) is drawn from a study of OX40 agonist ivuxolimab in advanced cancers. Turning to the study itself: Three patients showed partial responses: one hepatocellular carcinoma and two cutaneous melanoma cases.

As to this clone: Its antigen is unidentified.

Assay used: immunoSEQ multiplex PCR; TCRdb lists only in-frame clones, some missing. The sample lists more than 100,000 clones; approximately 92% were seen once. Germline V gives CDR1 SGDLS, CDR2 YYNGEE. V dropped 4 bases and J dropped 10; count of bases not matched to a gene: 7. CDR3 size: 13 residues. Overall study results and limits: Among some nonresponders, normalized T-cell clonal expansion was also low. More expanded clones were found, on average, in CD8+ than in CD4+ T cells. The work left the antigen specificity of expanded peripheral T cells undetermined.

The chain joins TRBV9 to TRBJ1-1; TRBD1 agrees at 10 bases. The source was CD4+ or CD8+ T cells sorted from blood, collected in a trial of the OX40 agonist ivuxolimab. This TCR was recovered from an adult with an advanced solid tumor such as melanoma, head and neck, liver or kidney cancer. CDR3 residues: CASSLGWTGGAFF. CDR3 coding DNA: TGTGCCAGCAGCTTAGGATGGACAGGGGGAGCTTTCTTT.